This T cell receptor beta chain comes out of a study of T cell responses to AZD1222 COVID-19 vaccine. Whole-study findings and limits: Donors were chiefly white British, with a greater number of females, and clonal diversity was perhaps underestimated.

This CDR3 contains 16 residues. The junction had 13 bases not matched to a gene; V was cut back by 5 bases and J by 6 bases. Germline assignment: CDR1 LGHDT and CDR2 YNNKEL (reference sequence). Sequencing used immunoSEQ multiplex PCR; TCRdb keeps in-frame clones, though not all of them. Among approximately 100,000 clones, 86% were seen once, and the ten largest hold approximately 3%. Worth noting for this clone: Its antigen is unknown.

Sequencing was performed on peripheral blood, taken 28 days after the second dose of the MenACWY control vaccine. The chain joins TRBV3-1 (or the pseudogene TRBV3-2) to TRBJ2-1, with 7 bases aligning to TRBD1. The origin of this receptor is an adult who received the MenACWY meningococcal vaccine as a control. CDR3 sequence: CASSSVHRGLGNEQFF. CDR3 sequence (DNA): TGTGCCAGCAGCAGTGTTCACAGGGGCTTGGGCAATGAGCAGTTCTTC.